The sequence of this T cell receptor beta chain was determined in a study of shared T cell receptors in the human thymus (dated by TCRdb to the early 2020s). Notes on the research overall: The study investigated the way shared, self-reactive T-cell receptor alpha chains are produced in the human thymus.

As concerns this clone: No antigen is known for it. Within one base of it there is no much larger clone, and no base qualities were kept.

Libraries were made using the immunoSEQ multiplex PCR assay. TCRdb stores this immuneACCESS table with in-frame sequences only. Part of the clones is absent; in the studies checked, under half of the shortfall reflects unresolved V genes, and no reason is known for the rest. This sample holds about 730,000 clones; 80% to 90% were observed only once. Clones ranked in the top ten supply 0.008% to 0.011% of the sample. Including cysteine and phenylalanine, the CDR3 has 15 amino acids. CDR3 DNA only is kept here, 45 bases in frame from base 1. The V end loses 1 base and the J end loses 1 base, and a stretch of 10 bases separates them. The germline V gene sets CDR1 to SGHTA and CDR2 to FQGNSA. The same sample was also used in a study of human thymus T cells. The second study, in turn, reports: Donors were immunologically healthy infants undergoing open corrective cardiac surgery for congenital heart defects in Finland. Thymus tissue was collected as surgical resects that were removed during corrective cardiac surgery. Both the thymic and the peripheral blood repertoires appeared to show biased V and J gene segment usage. The related research found that thymic TCR repertoires overlapped highly between unrelated individuals. The study used roughly 8 infant thymus samples plus four related peripheral blood samples to characterize TCR alpha and beta repertoires. Donor ages ranged from roughly 6 to 250 days, and the cohort comprised more than 5 male and a couple of female infants. Thymocytes were freed from the tissue by mechanical means and kept at -70 degrees C as pellets of roughly 10-32 million cells. A QIAsymphony instrument was used to extract genomic DNA from the frozen cell pellets. The immunoSEQ multiplex PCR assay was used to amplify the TCRB and TCRAD loci from a standardized amount of quality-controlled genomic DNA. Amplicons spanned the V(D)J region at a length sufficient to cover the CDR3 and identify V and J genes. The amplicons were sequenced on an Illumina platform via the commercial immunoSEQ service. Primer bias and sequencing errors were corrected using previously described methods, and TCRAD and TCRB definitions followed the IMGT database. Analysis of the repertoires was done with immunoSEQ Analyzer 3.0 and VDJTools and included basic statistics, V/J segment usage, diversity estimates, rarefaction and pairwise overlap. Diversity was estimated using the Chao1, ChaoE, Efron-Thisted, Shannon and inverse Simpson indices, and was also estimated on datasets down-sampled to the size of the smallest sample. Repertoire overlap used strict matching of CDR3 nucleotide sequence, V gene and J gene, with Jaccard-based multidimensional scaling clustering. On average, thymus samples gave about 810,000 unique TCRB clonotypes, whereas blood samples gave 80,000 to 85,000.

Source material: thymocytes. The chain uses TRBV7-2 and TRBJ1-1; no D gene is confidently identified. The receptor comes from a girl under three years old with a congenital heart defect. Donor details come from another sample of the same person, matched by shared clones. The nucleotide sequence is TGTGCCAGCAGCTTAGTCCGGGAGAGGAACACTGAAGCTTTCTTT. Its translation reads: CASSLVRERNTEAFF.